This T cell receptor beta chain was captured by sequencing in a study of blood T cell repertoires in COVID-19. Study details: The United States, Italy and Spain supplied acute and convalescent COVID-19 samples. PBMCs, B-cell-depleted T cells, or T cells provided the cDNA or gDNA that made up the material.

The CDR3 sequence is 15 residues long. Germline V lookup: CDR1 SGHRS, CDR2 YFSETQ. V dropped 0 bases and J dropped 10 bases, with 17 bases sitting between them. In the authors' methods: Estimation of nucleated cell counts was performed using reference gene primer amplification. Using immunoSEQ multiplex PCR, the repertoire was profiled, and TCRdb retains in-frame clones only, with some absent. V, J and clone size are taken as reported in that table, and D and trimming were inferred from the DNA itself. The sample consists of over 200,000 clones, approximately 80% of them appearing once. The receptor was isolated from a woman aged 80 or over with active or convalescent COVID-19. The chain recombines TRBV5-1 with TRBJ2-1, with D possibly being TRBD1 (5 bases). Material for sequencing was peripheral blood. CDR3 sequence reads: CASSLEGVSTLEQFF. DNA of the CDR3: TGCGCCAGCAGCTTGGAAGGGGTGAGTACTTTGGAGCAGTTCTTC.